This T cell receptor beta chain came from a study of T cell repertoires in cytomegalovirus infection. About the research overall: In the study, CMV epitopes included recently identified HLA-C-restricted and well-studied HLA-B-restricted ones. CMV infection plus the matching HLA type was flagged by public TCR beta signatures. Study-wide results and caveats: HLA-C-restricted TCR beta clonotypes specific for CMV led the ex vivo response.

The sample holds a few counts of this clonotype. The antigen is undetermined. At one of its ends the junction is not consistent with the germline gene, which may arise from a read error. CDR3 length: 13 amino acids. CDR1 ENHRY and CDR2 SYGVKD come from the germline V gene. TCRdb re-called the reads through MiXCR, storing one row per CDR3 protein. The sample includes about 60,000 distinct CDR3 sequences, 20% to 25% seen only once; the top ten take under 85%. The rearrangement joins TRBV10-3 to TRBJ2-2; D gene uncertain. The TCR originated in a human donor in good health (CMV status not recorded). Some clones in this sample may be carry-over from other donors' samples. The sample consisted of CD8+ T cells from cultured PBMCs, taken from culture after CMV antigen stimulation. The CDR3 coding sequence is TGTGCCATCGCCCGGGCTATCACCCGGGAGCTGTTTTTT. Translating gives CAIARAITRELFF.